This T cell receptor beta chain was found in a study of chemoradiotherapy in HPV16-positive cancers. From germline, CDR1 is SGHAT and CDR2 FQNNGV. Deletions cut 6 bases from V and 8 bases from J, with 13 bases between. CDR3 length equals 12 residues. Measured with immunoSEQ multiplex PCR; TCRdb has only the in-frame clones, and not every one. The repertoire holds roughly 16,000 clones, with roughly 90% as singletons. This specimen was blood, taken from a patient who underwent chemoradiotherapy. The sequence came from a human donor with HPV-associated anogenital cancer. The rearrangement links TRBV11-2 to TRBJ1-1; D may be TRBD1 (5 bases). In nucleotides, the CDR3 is TGTGCCAGCAGACAAACGGGGGGGGAAGCTTTCTTT. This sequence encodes CASRQTGGEAFF.